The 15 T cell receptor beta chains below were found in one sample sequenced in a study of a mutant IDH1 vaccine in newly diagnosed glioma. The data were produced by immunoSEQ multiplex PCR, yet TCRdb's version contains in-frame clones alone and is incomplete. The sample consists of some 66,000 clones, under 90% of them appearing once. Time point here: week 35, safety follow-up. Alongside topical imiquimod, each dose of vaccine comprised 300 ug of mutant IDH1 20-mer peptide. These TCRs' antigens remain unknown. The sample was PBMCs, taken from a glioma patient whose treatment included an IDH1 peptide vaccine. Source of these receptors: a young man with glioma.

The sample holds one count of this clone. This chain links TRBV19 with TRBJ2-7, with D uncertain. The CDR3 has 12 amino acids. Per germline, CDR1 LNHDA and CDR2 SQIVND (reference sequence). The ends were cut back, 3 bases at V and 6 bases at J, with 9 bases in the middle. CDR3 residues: CASSIGSGEQYF. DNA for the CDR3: TGTGCCAGTAGTATCGGGTCGGGCGAGCAGTACTTC.

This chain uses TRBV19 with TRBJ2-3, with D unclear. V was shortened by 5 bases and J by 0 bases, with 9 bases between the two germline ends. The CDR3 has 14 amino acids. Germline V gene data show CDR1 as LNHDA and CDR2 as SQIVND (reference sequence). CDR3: CASSVGPSTDTQYF. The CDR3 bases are TGTGCCAGTAGTGTTGGCCCTAGCACAGATACGCAGTATTTT.

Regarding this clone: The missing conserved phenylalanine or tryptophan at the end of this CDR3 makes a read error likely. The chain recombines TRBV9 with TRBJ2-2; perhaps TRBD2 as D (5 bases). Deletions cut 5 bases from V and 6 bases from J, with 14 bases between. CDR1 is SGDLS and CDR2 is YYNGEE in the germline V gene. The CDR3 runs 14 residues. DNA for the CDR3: TGTGCCAGCAGGGACTCAGGAACGGCCGGGGAGCTGTTTTCT. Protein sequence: CASRDSGTAGELFS.

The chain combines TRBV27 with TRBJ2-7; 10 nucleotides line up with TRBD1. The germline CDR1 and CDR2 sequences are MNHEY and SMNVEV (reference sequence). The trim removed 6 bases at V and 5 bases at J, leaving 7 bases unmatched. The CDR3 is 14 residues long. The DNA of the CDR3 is TGTGCCAGCAGATACGGGACAGGGGTACACGAGCAGTACTTC. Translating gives CASRYGTGVHEQYF.

The CDR3 DNA is TGTGCCAGCAGAAACCGGGACAGGGGGACTAACACTGAAGCTTTCTTT. It specifies CASRNRDRGTNTEAFF. The chain recombines TRBV6-6 with TRBJ1-1; 11 nucleotides line up with TRBD1. Germline values: CDR1 MNHNY, CDR2 SVGAGI (reference sequence). The CDR3 is 16 amino acids. The V and J ends lost 6 bases and 2 bases, in that order; junction bases with no gene match: 8.

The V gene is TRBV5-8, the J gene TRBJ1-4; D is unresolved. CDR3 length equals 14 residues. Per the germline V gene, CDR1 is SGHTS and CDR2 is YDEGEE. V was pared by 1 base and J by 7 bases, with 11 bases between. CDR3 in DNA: TGTGCCAGCAGCTTGTCCCTGCGACCTGAAAAACTGTTTTTT. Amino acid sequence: CASSLSLRPEKLFF. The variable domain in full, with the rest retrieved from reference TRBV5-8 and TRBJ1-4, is EAGVTQSPTHLIKTRGQQATLRCSPISGHTSVYWYQQALGLGLQFLLWYDEGEERNRGNFPPRFSGRQFPNYSSELNVNALELEDSALYLCASSLSLRPEKLFFGSGTQLSVL.

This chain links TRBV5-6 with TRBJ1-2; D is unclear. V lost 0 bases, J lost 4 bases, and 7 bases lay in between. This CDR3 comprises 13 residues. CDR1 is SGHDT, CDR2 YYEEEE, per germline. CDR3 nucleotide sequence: TGTGCCAGCAGCTTGGCCCCAGGCTATGGCTACACCTTC. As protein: CASSLAPGYGYTF.

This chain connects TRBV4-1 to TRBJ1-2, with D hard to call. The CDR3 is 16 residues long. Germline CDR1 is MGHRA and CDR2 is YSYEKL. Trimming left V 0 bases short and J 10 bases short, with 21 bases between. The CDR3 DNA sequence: TGCGCCAGCAGCCAAGATCCCCTATATATGGTATTTGCCTACACCTTC. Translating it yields CASSQDPLYMVFAYTF.

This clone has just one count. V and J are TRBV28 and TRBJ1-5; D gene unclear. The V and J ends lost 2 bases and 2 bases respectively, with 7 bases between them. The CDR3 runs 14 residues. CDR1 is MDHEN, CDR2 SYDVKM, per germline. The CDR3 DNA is TGTGCCAGCAGTTTAGTACGCGGCAATCAGCCCCAGCATTTT. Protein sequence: CASSLVRGNQPQHF. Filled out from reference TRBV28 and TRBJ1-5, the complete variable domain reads DVKVTQSSRYLVKRTGEKVFLECVQDMDHENMFWYRQDPGLGLRLIYFSYDVKMKEKGDIPEGYSVSREKKERFSLILESASTNQTSMYLCASSLVRGNQPQHFGDGTRLSIL.

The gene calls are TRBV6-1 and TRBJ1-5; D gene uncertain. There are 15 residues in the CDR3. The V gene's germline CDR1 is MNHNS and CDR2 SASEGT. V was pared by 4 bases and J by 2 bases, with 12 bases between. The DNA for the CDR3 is TGTGCCAGCAGTGGGGGTGGGTTTGGCAATCAGCCCCAGCATTTT. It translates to CASSGGGFGNQPQHF.

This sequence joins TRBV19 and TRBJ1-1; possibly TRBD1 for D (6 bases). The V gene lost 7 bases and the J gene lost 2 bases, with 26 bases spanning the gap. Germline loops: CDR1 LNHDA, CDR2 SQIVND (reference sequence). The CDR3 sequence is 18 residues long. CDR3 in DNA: TGTGCCAGTATCCCCACCCAGGGGTGGAAAGGATTAAACACTGAAGCTTTCTTT. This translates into CASIPTQGWKGLNTEAFF. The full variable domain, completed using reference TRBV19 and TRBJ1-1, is DGGITQSPKYLFRKEGQNVTLSCEQNLNHDAMYWYRQDPGQGLRLIYYSQIVNDFQKGDIAEGYSVSREKKESFPLTVTSAQKNPTAFYLCASIPTQGWKGLNTEAFFGQGTRLTVV.

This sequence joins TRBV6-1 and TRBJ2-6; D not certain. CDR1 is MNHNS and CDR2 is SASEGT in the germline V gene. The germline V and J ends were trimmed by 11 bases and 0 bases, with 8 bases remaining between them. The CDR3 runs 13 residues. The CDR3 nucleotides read TGTGCCCACACCAGCTCTGGGGCCAACGTCCTGACTTTC. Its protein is CAHTSSGANVLTF.

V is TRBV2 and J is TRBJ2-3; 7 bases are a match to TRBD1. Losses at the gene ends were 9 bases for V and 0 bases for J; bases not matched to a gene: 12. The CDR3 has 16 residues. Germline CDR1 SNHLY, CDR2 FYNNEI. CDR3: CASSRDRQPSTDTQYF. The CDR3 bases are TGTGCCAGTAGCCGGGACAGACAACCTAGCACAGATACGCAGTATTTT.

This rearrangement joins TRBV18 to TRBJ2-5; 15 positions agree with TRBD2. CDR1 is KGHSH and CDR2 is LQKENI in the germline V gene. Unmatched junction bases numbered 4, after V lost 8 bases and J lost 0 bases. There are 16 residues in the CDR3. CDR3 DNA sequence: TGTGCCAGCCGAGGGACTAGCGGGGGGAACCAAGAGACCCAGTACTTC. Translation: CASRGTSGGNQETQYF.

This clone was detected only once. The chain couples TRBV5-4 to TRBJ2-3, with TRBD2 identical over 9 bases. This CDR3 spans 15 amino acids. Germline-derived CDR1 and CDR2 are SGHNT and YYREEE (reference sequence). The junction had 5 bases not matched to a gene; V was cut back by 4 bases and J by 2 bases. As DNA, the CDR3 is TGTGCCAGCAGCCGGTGGACTAGCGTCACAGATACGCAGTATTTT. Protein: CASSRWTSVTDTQYF.